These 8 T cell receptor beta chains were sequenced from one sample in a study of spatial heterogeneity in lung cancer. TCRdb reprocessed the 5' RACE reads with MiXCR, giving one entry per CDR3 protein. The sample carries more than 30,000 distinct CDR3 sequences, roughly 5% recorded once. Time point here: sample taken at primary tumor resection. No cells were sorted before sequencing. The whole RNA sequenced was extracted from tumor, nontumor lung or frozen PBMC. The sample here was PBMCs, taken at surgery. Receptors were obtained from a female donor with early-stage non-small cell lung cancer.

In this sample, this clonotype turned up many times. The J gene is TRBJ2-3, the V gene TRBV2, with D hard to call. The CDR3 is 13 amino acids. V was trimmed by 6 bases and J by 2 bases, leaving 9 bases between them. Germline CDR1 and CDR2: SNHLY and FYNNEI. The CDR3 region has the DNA TGTGCCAGCAGCCAGACTGTCACAGATACGCAGTATTTT. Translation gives CASSQTVTDTQYF.

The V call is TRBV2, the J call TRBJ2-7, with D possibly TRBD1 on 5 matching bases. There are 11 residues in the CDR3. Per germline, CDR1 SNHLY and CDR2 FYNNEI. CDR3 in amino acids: CAFRVADEQYF. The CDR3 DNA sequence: TGTGCATTCAGGGTGGCCGACGAGCAGTACTTC. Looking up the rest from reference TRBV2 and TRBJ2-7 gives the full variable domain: EPEVTQTPSHQVTQMGQEVILRCVPISNHLYFYWYRQILGQKVEFLVSFYNNEISEKSEIFDDQFSVERPDGSNFTLKIRSTKLEDSAMYFCAFRVADEQYFGPGTRLTVT.

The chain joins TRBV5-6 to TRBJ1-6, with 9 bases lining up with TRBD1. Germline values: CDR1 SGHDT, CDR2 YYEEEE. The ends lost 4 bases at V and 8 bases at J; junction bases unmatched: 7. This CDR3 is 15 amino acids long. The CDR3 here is CASSRPTGGDSPLHF. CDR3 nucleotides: TGTGCCAGCAGCCGACCGACAGGGGGGGATTCACCCCTCCACTTT.

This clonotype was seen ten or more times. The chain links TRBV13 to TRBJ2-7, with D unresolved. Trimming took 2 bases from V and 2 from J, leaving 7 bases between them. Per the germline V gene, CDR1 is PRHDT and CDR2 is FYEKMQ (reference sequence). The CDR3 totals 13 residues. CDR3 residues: CASSLNGAYEQYF. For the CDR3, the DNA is TGTGCCAGCAGCTTAAACGGTGCCTACGAGCAGTACTTC.

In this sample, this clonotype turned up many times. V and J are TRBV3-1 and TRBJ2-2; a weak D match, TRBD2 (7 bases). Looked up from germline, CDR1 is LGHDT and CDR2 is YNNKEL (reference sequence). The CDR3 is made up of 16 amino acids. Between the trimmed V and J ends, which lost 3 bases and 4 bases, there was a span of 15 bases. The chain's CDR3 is CASSQWDRGATGELFF. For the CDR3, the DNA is TGTGCCAGCAGCCAGTGGGATCGGGGGGCCACCGGGGAGCTGTTTTTT. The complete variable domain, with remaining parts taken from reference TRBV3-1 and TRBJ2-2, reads DTAVSQTPKYLVTQMGNDKSIKCEQNLGHDTMYWYKQDSKKFLKIMFSYNNKELIINETVPNRFSPKSPDKAHLNLHINSLELGDSAVYFCASSQWDRGATGELFFGEGSRLTVL.

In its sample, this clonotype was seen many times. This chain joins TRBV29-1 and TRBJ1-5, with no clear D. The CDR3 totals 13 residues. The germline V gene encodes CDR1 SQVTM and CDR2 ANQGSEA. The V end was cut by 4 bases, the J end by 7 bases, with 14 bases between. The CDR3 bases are TGCAGCGTTGCAGAGCGTCAGAACCAGCCCCAGCATTTT. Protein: CSVAERQNQPQHF.

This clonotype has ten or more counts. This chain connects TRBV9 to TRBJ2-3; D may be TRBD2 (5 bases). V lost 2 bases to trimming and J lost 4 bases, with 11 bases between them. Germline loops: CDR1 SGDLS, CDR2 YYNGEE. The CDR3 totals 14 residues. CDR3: CASSVLALADTQYF. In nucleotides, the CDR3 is TGTGCCAGCAGCGTTCTAGCCTTGGCAGATACGCAGTATTTT.

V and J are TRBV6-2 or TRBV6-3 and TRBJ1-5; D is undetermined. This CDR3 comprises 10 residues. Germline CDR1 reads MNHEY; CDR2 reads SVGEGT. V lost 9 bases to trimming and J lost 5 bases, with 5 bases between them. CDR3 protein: CARRDQPQHF. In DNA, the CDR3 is TGTGCCAGAAGGGATCAGCCCCAGCATTTT.